The 30 T cell receptor beta chains given below trace back to one sample, sequenced in a study of T-cell memory formation after mild COVID-19. TCRdb itself ran the 5' RACE reads through MiXCR, one entry per CDR3 protein. The data show hundreds of thousands of distinct CDR3 sequences, 28% seen once. The specimen sequenced was PBMCs or a T cell subset sorted from them (not recorded which). These receptor sequences come from an adult woman who had mild COVID-19 (a few samples of this study predate the infection). Cell type and time point are not known.

The rearrangement uses TRBV12-3 or TRBV12-4 and TRBJ2-3; D call uncertain. V gave up 3 bases and J gave up 6 bases, with 7 bases separating them. This CDR3 is 12 amino acids long. As DNA, the CDR3 is TGTGCCAGCAGTTTTTTGCGGGATACGCAGTATTTT. It specifies CASSFLRDTQYF.

This clonotype was observed a handful of times. CDR3 amino acids: CASSLRSRGSETQYF. The CDR3 nucleotides are TGTGCCAGCAGCTTACGTAGTCGTGGGTCGGAGACCCAGTACTTC. This rearrangement joins TRBV7-8 to TRBJ2-5, with D uncertain. There are 15 residues in the CDR3. V lost 2 bases and J lost 5, with 15 bases in between. Looked up from germline, CDR1 is SGHVS and CDR2 is FQNEAQ.

The chain couples TRBV20-1 to TRBJ2-7; D may be TRBD1 or TRBD2 (5 bases each). Germline V lookup: CDR1 DFQATT, CDR2 SNEGSKA (reference sequence). This CDR3 spans 11 amino acids. In DNA form, the CDR3 reads TGCAGAGAATCCACTAGGGGTGAGCAGTACTTC. This sequence encodes CRESTRGEQYF.

In this sample, this clonotype turned up a few times. The genes are TRBV2 and TRBJ2-7; no clear D gene. The germline V gene encodes CDR1 SNHLY and CDR2 FYNNEI. CDR3 length: 11 residues. V was trimmed by 6 bases and J by 3 bases, leaving 6 bases between them. CDR3 sequence reads: CASRINYEQYF. The CDR3 DNA follows: TGTGCCAGCAGGATCAACTACGAGCAGTACTTC.

This clonotype was seen more than once but under ten times. The chain is built from TRBV10-3 and TRBJ2-2, with no clear D. CDR1 and CDR2 from the germline V gene are ENHRY and SYGVKD. CDR3 length: 13 residues. Trimming stripped 3 bases from V and 3 bases from J, with 5 bases between. Here the CDR3 reads CAISDVDTGELFF. In DNA form, the CDR3 reads TGTGCCATCAGTGATGTTGACACCGGGGAGCTGTTTTTT.

The table lists this clonotype with a few counts. The CDR3 bases are TGTGCCAGCAATTGGGCGAGGGGTGAGCAGTTCTTC. Translating gives CASNWARGEQFF. V gene TRBV3-1 combines with J gene TRBJ2-1; D is possibly TRBD1 or TRBD2 (5 bases each). The V end was cut by 7 bases, the J end by 9 bases, with 13 bases between. CDR3 length: 12 amino acids. Germline CDR1 reads LGHDT; CDR2 reads YNNKEL (reference sequence).

As concerns this clonotype: The junction and the germline gene differ at one end; a read error may be behind it. The chain is built from TRBV7-7 and TRBJ2-3; D gene unclear. CDR3 length: 13 amino acids. Germline V gives CDR1 SSHAT, CDR2 FNYEAQ (reference sequence). The CDR3 sequence is CASSMDSTDTQYF. The CDR3 DNA follows: TGTGCTAGCAGCATGGACAGCACAGATACGCAGTATTTT.

This sequence joins TRBV5-1 and TRBJ2-1; 12 bases agree with TRBD2. Trimming at V came to 1 base and at J to 6 bases, leaving 8 bases not matched to a gene. The V gene's germline CDR1 is SGHRS and CDR2 YFSETQ. The CDR3 length is 17 residues. In DNA form, the CDR3 reads TGCGCCAGCAGCTTGTACCCAAGGACTAGCGGGACCAATGAGCAGTTCTTC. It codes for CASSLYPRTSGTNEQFF.

This clonotype has more than one count but fewer than ten. The V call is TRBV20-1, the J call TRBJ1-5, with D perhaps TRBD1 (6 bases). Germline V lookup: CDR1 DFQATT, CDR2 SNEGSKA (reference sequence). V was pared by 3 bases and J by 3 bases, with 18 bases between. The CDR3 has 16 residues. The CDR3 reads CSASPGGGWINQPQHF. In DNA, the CDR3 is TGCAGTGCTAGCCCCGGGGGCGGGTGGATCAATCAGCCCCAGCATTTT.

The chain links TRBV25-1 to TRBJ1-2, with D possibly being TRBD1 (6 bases). Trimming took off 2 bases at V and 2 bases at J, with 9 bases between the two ends. The CDR3 consists of 14 residues. Per germline, CDR1 MGHDK and CDR2 SYGVNS. CDR3 protein: CASSELRGNYGYTF. The CDR3 nucleotides are TGTGCCAGCAGTGAACTTAGGGGGAACTATGGCTACACCTTC.

Only a few counts were recorded for this clonotype. The rearrangement links TRBV5-1 to TRBJ2-7; 7 bases match TRBD2. Germline CDR1 SGHRS, CDR2 YFSETQ. The CDR3 spans 14 residues. The trim removed 2 bases at V and 4 bases at J, leaving 6 bases unmatched. The CDR3 DNA reads TGCGCCAGCAGCTTAGCTAGCGGCCATTACGAGCAGTACTTC. This codes for CASSLASGHYEQYF.

The genes are TRBV20-1 and TRBJ2-1, with 7 bases that match TRBD2. Germline V gene lookup returns CDR1 DFQATT and CDR2 SNEGSKA (reference sequence). The CDR3 runs 16 residues. V gave up 3 bases and J gave up 0 bases; unmatched junction bases: 8. CDR3 protein: CSASGGAGSSYNEQFF. For the CDR3, the DNA is TGCAGTGCTAGTGGTGGAGCGGGGAGCTCCTACAATGAGCAGTTCTTC.

V gene TRBV12-3 or TRBV12-4 combines with J gene TRBJ2-1; 7 bases are shared with TRBD2. The CDR3 covers 15 residues. Trimming cost V 5 bases and J 9 bases; bases outside gene matches: 13. CDR3 sequence reads: CASSPGAGGRLEQFF. The CDR3 DNA reads TGTGCCAGCAGTCCCGGGGCCGGGGGGAGACTTGAGCAGTTCTTC.

This chain uses TRBV3-1 with TRBJ1-1; D not resolved. Trimming took 0 bases from V and 1 from J, leaving 9 bases between them. Germline V gene data show CDR1 as LGHDT and CDR2 as YNNKEL (reference sequence). The CDR3 consists of 15 residues. The CDR3 DNA reads TGTGCCAGCAGCCAAGATTTAAGGAGGAACACTGAAGCTTTCTTT. Its translation: CASSQDLRRNTEAFF.

This clonotype came up once. The chain combines TRBV30 with TRBJ2-3; TRBD1 aligns across 9 bases. This CDR3 has 16 residues. Germline values: CDR1 GTSNPN, CDR2 SVGIG (reference sequence). The V and J ends lost 2 bases and 3 bases, in that order; junction bases with no gene match: 9. The CDR3 DNA reads TGTGCCTGGAGTTCACCACAGGGGGCGCGGACAGATACGCAGTATTTT. This codes for CAWSSPQGARTDTQYF.

This clonotype has a handful of counts. The V call is TRBV15, the J call TRBJ1-2, with D possibly matching TRBD1 (6 bases). The germline CDR1 and CDR2 sequences are LNHNV and YYDKDF (reference sequence). V was cut by 5 bases and J by 4 bases, with 11 bases left in between. The CDR3 has 13 amino acids. The CDR3 nucleotides read TGTGCCACCAGCCGGACAGTCTCCTATGGCTACACCTTC. The encoded protein is CATSRTVSYGYTF.

The gene calls are TRBV24-1 and TRBJ1-2; tentatively, D is TRBD1 (6 bases). CDR3 size: 16 residues. Trimming stripped 3 bases from V and 5 bases from J, with 18 bases between. Germline assignment: CDR1 KGHDR and CDR2 SFDVKD. The CDR3 sequence: CATSDELGGGPYGYTF. CDR3 bases: TGTGCCACCAGTGATGAACTCGGTGGGGGGCCGTATGGCTACACCTTC.

CDR3 DNA sequence: TGTGCCAGCAGTTTCCCGACGGGGGTGTCGGAGACCCAGTACTTC. As protein: CASSFPTGVSETQYF. The chain has TRBV12-3 or TRBV12-4 and TRBJ2-5; weak D call: TRBD2 (6 bases). This CDR3 region has 15 residues. Trimming took off 3 bases at V and 5 bases at J, with 16 bases between the two ends.

This clonotype was counted a few times. The J gene is TRBJ2-7, the V gene TRBV5-1, with D tentatively TRBD1 (6 bases). The CDR3 is 12 residues long. Germline values: CDR1 SGHRS, CDR2 YFSETQ. Deletions cut 5 bases from V and 2 bases from J, with 8 bases between. The CDR3 spells CASRGATYEQYF. In nucleotides, the CDR3 is TGCGCCAGCAGGGGGGCCACCTACGAGCAGTACTTC.

This clonotype was counted between two and nine times. The V and J genes are TRBV2 and TRBJ1-6; D is unclear. Germline V gene lookup returns CDR1 SNHLY and CDR2 FYNNEI. V lost 2 bases to trimming and J lost 7 bases, with 9 bases between them. The CDR3 is 14 amino acids. This chain's CDR3 is CASSEYTENSPLHF. The CDR3 DNA follows: TGTGCCAGCAGTGAATATACAGAGAATTCACCCCTCCACTTT.

The chain employs TRBV30 and TRBJ1-2; D call uncertain. V was clipped by 2 bases and J by 2 bases, with 9 bases between them. The CDR3 has 13 residues. Germline assignment: CDR1 GTSNPN and CDR2 SVGIG (reference sequence). The CDR3 loop is CAWSWTYNYGYTF. In nucleotides, the CDR3 is TGTGCCTGGAGTTGGACGTACAACTATGGCTACACCTTC.

This chain links TRBV5-1 with TRBJ1-1; 7 bases align to TRBD1. Per germline, CDR1 SGHRS and CDR2 YFSETQ. The V gene end was trimmed by 4 bases and the J gene end by 5 bases; junction bases not matched to a gene: 8. The CDR3 is 14 residues long. For the CDR3, the DNA is TGCGCCAGCAGCCAGGGGGTTGGGCGGACTGAAGCTTTCTTT. As protein: CASSQGVGRTEAFF.

The rearrangement uses TRBV7-6 and TRBJ2-3; TRBD2 is a possible D gene (6 bases). V was shortened by 6 bases and J by 2 bases, with 15 bases between the two germline ends. This CDR3 is built from 15 residues. Per the germline V gene, CDR1 is SGHVS and CDR2 is FNYEAQ. CDR3 in amino acids: CASSAGNSDTDTQYF. CDR3 nucleotides: TGTGCCAGCAGTGCGGGGAACAGCGACACAGATACGCAGTATTTT.

The genes are TRBV3-1 and TRBJ2-7; D may correspond to TRBD1 or TRBD2 (5 bases each). With 1 base removed from V and 5 bases from J, the gap between germline ends came to 12 bases. CDR1 is LGHDT, CDR2 YNNKEL, per germline (reference sequence). This CDR3 contains 14 residues. This CDR3 is CASSQAVRGNEQYF. In DNA, the CDR3 is TGTGCCAGCAGCCAAGCCGTTCGGGGCAACGAGCAGTACTTC.

This clonotype has a handful of counts. This chain links TRBV11-3 with TRBJ2-4; 7 bases are a match to TRBD1. The V gene's germline CDR1 is SGHNT and CDR2 YENEEA. V trimming: 5 bases; J trimming: 1 base; junction bases outside the gene matches: 8. The CDR3 loop spans 16 amino acids. CDR3 sequence reads: CASSRTGAGAKNIQYF. The DNA for the CDR3 is TGTGCCAGCAGCCGAACAGGGGCTGGGGCCAAAAACATTCAGTACTTC.

This rearrangement joins TRBV23-1 to TRBJ2-7; 7 bases agree with TRBD1. TRBV23-1 is flagged as an ORF with uncertain function. Trimming cost V 4 bases and J 3 bases; bases outside gene matches: 6. This CDR3 has 14 residues. DNA for the CDR3: TGCGCCAGCAGTCCCAAGACAGGGAACTACGAGCAGTACTTC. It encodes CASSPKTGNYEQYF.

This clonotype was picked up a small number of times. The chain employs TRBV19 and TRBJ1-1; no reliable D call. Looked up from germline, CDR1 is LNHDA and CDR2 is SQIVND (reference sequence). The V gene lost 6 bases and the J gene lost 5 bases, with 22 bases spanning the gap. This CDR3 contains 16 residues. CDR3 DNA: TGTGCCAGTAGCCCAATCCGCAAGAGCCAAGGGACTGAAGCTTTCTTT. Its protein is CASSPIRKSQGTEAFF.

V gene TRBV5-1 combines with J gene TRBJ1-6, with 7 bases identical to TRBD1. The V and J ends lost 4 bases and 8 bases, in that order; junction bases with no gene match: 6. There are 14 residues in the CDR3. Per the germline V gene, CDR1 is SGHRS and CDR2 is YFSETQ. The CDR3 DNA follows: TGCGCCAGCAGCCGGGGGACAGAGGATTCACCCCTCCACTTT. As protein: CASSRGTEDSPLHF.

Only a few counts were recorded for this clonotype. This chain links TRBV7-9 with TRBJ2-7, with TRBD1 matching over 9 bases. The V gene's germline CDR1 is SEHNR and CDR2 FQNEAQ (reference sequence). This CDR3 region has 15 residues. The junction had 3 bases not matched to a gene; V was cut back by 1 base and J by 2 bases. The CDR3 DNA sequence: TGTGCCAGCAGCTTAGAGGGACAGGGTACCTACGAGCAGTACTTC. Its protein is CASSLEGQGTYEQYF.

This clonotype was counted many times. The chain uses TRBV5-1 and TRBJ1-5; TRBD1 agrees at 8 bases. Germline lookup yields CDR1 SGHRS and CDR2 YFSETQ. V shed 2 bases and J 6 bases; nucleotides not matched to a gene: 7. This CDR3 has 15 residues. The CDR3 nucleotides are TGCGCCAGCAGCTTCACAGGGGGAGGCTTTCAGCCCCAGCATTTT. This sequence encodes CASSFTGGGFQPQHF.